The T cell receptor (beta chain) described here comes from a study of blood T cell repertoires in COVID-19. Study overall: COVID-19 samples from acute and convalescent phases originated in the United States, Italy and Spain. Sources were T cells, B-cell-depleted T cells, or PBMCs; the material itself was cDNA or gDNA.

In the original processing: Estimates of nucleated cell counts were drawn from the amplification of reference gene primers. Clones were sequenced by immunoSEQ multiplex PCR, and TCRdb holds only the in-frame ones, with some missing. V, J and clone size reflect that table, while D and trimming were determined from the DNA. The table has 55,000 to 80,000 clones, roughly 92% seen once. This receptor was identified in a human donor in a cohort sampled during active COVID-19. The material sequenced was peripheral blood.

CDR3 in DNA: TGTGCCAGCAGCTCCACCCGACAGGCGAGCTACACCTTC. Translating gives CASSSTRQASYTF. This rearrangement joins TRBV7-9 to TRBJ1-2; D is possibly TRBD1 (6 bases). Trimming took off 4 bases at V and 9 bases at J, with 15 bases between the two ends. The CDR3 length is 13 residues. The germline CDR1 and CDR2 sequences are SEHNR and FQNEAQ (reference sequence).